One sample yielded the 19 T cell receptor beta chains listed below, sequenced in a study of human T cells and chemical hapten exposure. Time point defined: pre-sensitization, week 0. Regarding treatment: therapeutic diphenylcyclopropenone sensitization with weekly scalp DPC. One entry per CDR3 protein results from TCRdb running MiXCR on the RACE reads. There are about 42,000 distinct CDR3 sequences in the sample; 12% occur only once, and 5.7% lies in the top ten. This specimen consisted of whole blood, obtained in connection with sensitization to the hapten diphenylcyclopropenone (DPC). Source of these receptors: a woman aged 25 to 39 with alopecia areata. Some clones in this sample may be carry-over from other donors' samples.

This clonotype was seen more than once but under ten times. This chain links TRBV7-8 with TRBJ1-5; D remains ambiguous. This CDR3 region has 13 residues. Germline CDR1 SGHVS, CDR2 FQNEAQ. V lost 3 bases and J lost 7, with 10 bases in between. Here the CDR3 DNA reads TGTGCCAGCAGCTTGACTGGTTGGCAGCCCCAGCATTTT. This encodes CASSLTGWQPQHF.

V and J are TRBV29-1 and TRBJ2-5; weak D call: TRBD2 (5 bases). CDR1 and CDR2 from the germline V gene are SQVTM and ANQGSEA. V lost 5 bases and J 2 bases, leaving 9 bases between the germline ends. This CDR3 contains 12 residues. The CDR3 loop is CSVLTGQETQYF. Written as DNA, the CDR3 is TGCAGCGTTCTGACGGGGCAAGAGACCCAGTACTTC.

The sample holds many counts of this clonotype. V gene TRBV2 combines with J gene TRBJ2-1; TRBD2 matches at 14 bases. V gave up 4 bases and J gave up 10 bases; unmatched junction bases: 9. In germline, CDR1 is SNHLY, CDR2 FYNNEI. CDR3 length: 16 amino acids. The CDR3 loop is CASSVPGLAGVGEQFF. In nucleotides, the CDR3 is TGTGCCAGCAGTGTGCCGGGACTAGCGGGAGTTGGGGAGCAGTTCTTC. The variable domain in full, completed from reference TRBV2 and TRBJ2-1, reads EPEVTQTPSHQVTQMGQEVILRCVPISNHLYFYWYRQILGQKVEFLVSFYNNEISEKSEIFDDQFSVERPDGSNFTLKIRSTKLEDSAMYFCASSVPGLAGVGEQFFGPGTRLTVL.

There are many counts of this clonotype. This rearrangement joins TRBV3-1 to TRBJ1-1, with D possibly matching TRBD1 (6 bases). CDR1 LGHDT and CDR2 YNNKEL come from the germline V gene (reference sequence). The CDR3 sequence is 12 residues long. Trimming removed 4 bases from V and 6 bases from J, with 9 bases in between. In DNA, the CDR3 is TGTGCCAGCAGCCCAGGGGTACCTGAAGCTTTCTTT. Its translation is CASSPGVPEAFF.

The chain combines TRBV6-2 or TRBV6-3 with TRBJ1-6; D may be TRBD1 (6 bases). Trimming stripped 5 bases from V and 7 bases from J, with 12 bases between. This CDR3 comprises 14 residues. The germline V gene encodes CDR1 MNHEY and CDR2 SVGEGT. DNA of the CDR3: TGTGCCAGCAGTCGAGGGGGATCGAATTCACCCCTCCACTTT. Its translation: CASSRGGSNSPLHF.

This clonotype has ten or more counts. The chain employs TRBV5-6 and TRBJ2-5; D ambiguous. Trimming left V 5 bases short and J 7 bases short, with 12 bases between. CDR1 is SGHDT, CDR2 YYEEEE, per germline. CDR3 length: 12 amino acids. The CDR3 DNA sequence: TGTGCCAGCAGGGGTAGGGCCGGGACCCAGTACTTC. It specifies CASRGRAGTQYF. The whole variable domain, filled in from reference TRBV5-6 and TRBJ2-5, reads DAGVTQSPTHLIKTRGQQVTLRCSPKSGHDTVSWYQQALGQGPQFIFQYYEEEERQRGNFPDRFSGHQFPNYSSELNVNALLLGDSALYLCASRGRAGTQYFGPGTRLLVL.

This clonotype has a count of ten or more. The genes are TRBV6-2 or TRBV6-3 and TRBJ1-2; D is unresolved. CDR1 MNHEY and CDR2 SVGEGT come from the germline V gene. V dropped 0 bases and J dropped 4 bases, with 18 bases sitting between them. The CDR3 runs 17 residues. DNA of the CDR3: TGTGCCAGCAGTTACTCGAATGGAGCCACCTTGGGCTATGGCTACACCTTC. It codes for CASSYSNGATLGYGYTF.

The chain uses TRBV6-2 or TRBV6-3 and TRBJ2-7, with TRBD2 matching over 14 bases. Germline loops: CDR1 MNHEY, CDR2 SVGEGT. V shed 4 bases and J 4 bases; nucleotides not matched to a gene: 3. The CDR3 covers 15 residues. The CDR3 nucleotides read TGTGCCAGCAGTTTGGGACTAGCGGGAGAATACGAGCAGTACTTC. Encoded protein: CASSLGLAGEYEQYF.

This clonotype was counted many times. The rearrangement links TRBV9 to TRBJ2-3; 10 nucleotides line up with TRBD1. Germline loops: CDR1 SGDLS, CDR2 YYNGEE. This CDR3 region has 15 residues. Germline trimming cut 2 bases from V and 7 bases from J; bases unmatched to any gene: 7. DNA of the CDR3: TGTGCCAGCAGCGTGGGGACAGGGGATTGGAATACGCAGTATTTT. Amino acids: CASSVGTGDWNTQYF. Using reference TRBV9 and TRBJ2-3 for the parts outside the CDR3, the full variable domain is DSGVTQTPKHLITATGQRVTLRCSPRSGDLSVYWYQQSLDQGLQFLIQYYNGEERAKGNILERFSAQQFPDLHSELNLSSLELGDSALYFCASSVGTGDWNTQYFGPGTRLTVL.

This clonotype turned up a few times. The chain couples TRBV3-1 to TRBJ2-7; 9 positions agree with TRBD1. V was clipped by 3 bases and J by 0 bases; unmatched bases: 0. The CDR3 is 14 residues long. Germline CDR1 is LGHDT and CDR2 is YNNKEL (reference sequence). CDR3 loop: CASSQGQGSYEQYF. The CDR3 DNA reads as TGTGCCAGCAGCCAGGGACAGGGCTCCTACGAGCAGTACTTC.

V and J are TRBV28 and TRBJ2-1; weak D call: TRBD2 (6 bases). V was pared by 6 bases and J by 10 bases, with 16 bases between. Germline V CDR1 and CDR2: MDHEN, SYDVKM. The CDR3 runs 13 residues. The CDR3 DNA follows: TGTGCCAGCAGCCGAGTTGCGGGAAAGGAGCAGTTCTTC. It is translated as CASSRVAGKEQFF.

The sample holds many counts of this clonotype. This chain uses TRBV20-1 with TRBJ1-5; 9 nucleotides align to TRBD1. V dropped 5 bases and J dropped 0; count of bases not matched to a gene: 5. Germline CDR1 is DFQATT and CDR2 is SNEGSKA (reference sequence). CDR3 length: 15 residues. CDR3: CSASDRGYSNQPQHF. The DNA for the CDR3 is TGCAGTGCTTCGGACAGGGGTTATAGCAATCAGCCCCAGCATTTT.

The V call is TRBV4-2, the J call TRBJ2-4; D ambiguous. The CDR3 loop spans 13 amino acids. Germline V gives CDR1 LGHNA, CDR2 YNFKEQ. With 2 bases removed from V and 9 bases from J, the gap between germline ends came to 11 bases. The CDR3, as DNA: TGTGCCAGCAGCCAATCGGACCCTCCCATTCAGTACTTC. As protein: CASSQSDPPIQYF.

Worth noting for this clonotype: Since a much larger clone is just one base distant, this may be a read error. The rearrangement uses TRBV30 and TRBJ1-1, with 12 bases fitting TRBD1. CDR1 and CDR2 (germline): GTSNPN, SVGIG (reference sequence). The CDR3 loop spans 15 amino acids. Losses at the gene ends were 4 bases for V and 5 bases for J; bases not matched to a gene: 8. The CDR3 loop is CAWTGTGGTGTEAFF. CDR3 DNA sequence: TGTGCCTGGACCGGGACAGGGGGCACTGGGACTGAAGCTTTCTTT.

This clonotype has ten or more counts. This chain connects TRBV4-3 to TRBJ2-1; possibly TRBD1 for D (5 bases). The CDR3 consists of 13 residues. Germline values: CDR1 LGHNA, CDR2 YSLEER. Trimming stripped 0 bases from V and 14 bases from J, with 14 bases between. CDR3 coding DNA: TGCGCCAGCAGCCAAGATAGGCAGGGCGAAAAGTTCTTC. Protein: CASSQDRQGEKFF.

This clonotype has more than one count but fewer than ten. At one end the junction does not follow the germline gene, possibly because of a read error. The genes are TRBV15 and TRBJ2-2, with a possible D match to TRBD1 (5 bases). In germline, CDR1 is LNHNV, CDR2 YYDKDF (reference sequence). The length of the CDR3 is 13 residues. CDR3 protein: CATGRANTGELFF. The DNA for the CDR3 is TGTGCCACCGGCAGGGCGAACACCGGGGAGCTGTTTTTT. The variable domain in full, with the rest retrieved from reference TRBV15 and TRBJ2-2, is DAMVIQNPRYQVTQFGKPVTLSCSQTLNHNVMYWYQQKSSQAPKLLFHYYDKDFNNEADTPDNFQSRRPNTSFCFLDIRSPGLGDTAMYLCATGRANTGELFFGEGSRLTVL.

In this sample, this clonotype turned up a few times. The genes are TRBV7-9 and TRBJ1-2; tentatively, D is TRBD1 (6 bases). The CDR3 sequence is 15 residues long. V was cut by 2 bases and J by 4 bases, with 14 bases left in between. Per germline, CDR1 SEHNR and CDR2 FQNEAQ (reference sequence). The CDR3 loop is CASSLIPRGIYGYTF. The DNA for the CDR3 is TGTGCCAGCAGCTTAATTCCCAGGGGCATCTATGGCTACACCTTC.

This clonotype came up many times. The rearrangement uses TRBV29-1 and TRBJ2-3; a weak D match, TRBD1 (6 bases). Looked up from germline, CDR1 is SQVTM and CDR2 is ANQGSEA. The CDR3 runs to 13 residues. Trimming left V 3 bases short and J 1 base short, with 8 bases between. The CDR3 DNA is TGCAGCGTTGACGCAGGGGGCACAGATACGCAGTATTTT. It is translated as CSVDAGGTDTQYF.

This chain links TRBV5-1 with TRBJ1-6, with TRBD1 identical over 12 bases. Looked up from germline, CDR1 is SGHRS and CDR2 is YFSETQ. The V gene end was trimmed by 8 bases and the J gene end by 9 bases; junction bases not matched to a gene: 6. The CDR3 has 14 residues. As DNA, the CDR3 is TGCGCCAGGTGGGACAGGGGGCTAAGTTCACCCCTCCACTTT. Encoded protein: CARWDRGLSSPLHF.